The entry below describes one T cell receptor beta chain. This clone was seen once. The target of this receptor is not known. Base qualities are not provided; no much larger clone lies one nucleotide away. Library preparation used the immunoSEQ multiplex PCR assay. A mixture of 60 forward primers for TCR Vbeta segments and 13 reverse primers for TCR Jbeta segments was used in the multiplex PCR. A multiplex PCR assay on genomic DNA amplified the CDR3 region of rearranged TCR beta genes. On the Illumina HiSeq System, the amplified TCR beta libraries were sequenced as 87-base-pair reads. In the paper's pipeline: A later analysis tallied 75 million to 85 million unique TCR beta chains across the 700 or so repertoires, and around 12 million of those chains were shared by two or more donors. A nearest-neighbor algorithm error-corrected the raw reads and collapsed the reads into unique sequences, merging closely related sequences to remove PCR and sequencing errors. CDR3 sequences were aligned to IMGT reference sequences to assign V, D and J gene segments. For a sequence to be retained, a match of at least six nucleotides to both a V gene segment and a J gene segment was required. A rearrangement counted as productive if the CDR3 had no stop codons and remained in frame with V and J, and every other rearrangement counted as non-productive. Following IMGT convention, CDR3 was defined as the stretch from the second conserved V-encoded cysteine to the conserved J-encoded phenylalanine. In an earlier analysis of around 640 of the donors, sequences lacking an unambiguous match to a single V gene segment were excluded. An earlier analysis of fewer than 750 of the donors called V segments functional above 56.7% productive rearrangements and segregating when the between-donor standard deviation exceeded 5%. To diagnose cytomegalovirus status from the catalog of TCR beta chain sequences, a statistical classification framework was built. V and J gene assignment, in a later analysis, came from comparing TCR nucleotide sequences with IMGT/GENE-DB human TR gene sequences. Using the TCRdist pipeline, a later analysis assigned CDR3 sequences along with most-parsimonious VDJ recombination scenarios. A later analysis defined each TCR beta chain by its CDR3 amino acid sequence plus V-gene family, and excluded reads lacking a unique V-gene family. To address suspected cross-contamination and a sequencing artifact, a later analysis removed several hundred highly shared, low-generation-probability nucleotide sequences. A later analysis calculated a clonal expansion index for each public chain from normalized within-repertoire ranks of inferred template counts. In a later analysis, generation probabilities were computed with a VDJ recombination model fitted to out-of-frame rearrangements, and the resulting probabilities were checked against IGoR. In a later analysis, hypergeometric tests were used to score TCR-TCR, TCR-HLA and TCR-CMV co-occurrence, with a repertoire-size bias correction applied to TCR pairs. To estimate false discovery rates, a later analysis permuted the HLA or CMV assignments 20 times. In a later analysis, co-occurring TCRs were grouped using DBSCAN, and TCRdist sequence similarity was added for clustering within HLA-allele-positive subsets. For co-occurrence clustering, repertoires with fewer than 30,000 or more than 120,000 public chains were excluded, along with five repertoires with anomalous nucleotide sharing. TCRdb mirrors the immuneACCESS table, restricted to in-frame sequences. Some clones are absent from its copies; in checked studies, under half trace to an unresolved V gene, and the reason for the others is unknown. That table is the source of V, J and clone size, and D and trimming were worked out from the DNA. Here the sample has approximately 100,000 clones; less than 75% occur a single time. Approximately 11% of the sample belongs to the ten largest clones.

This sample is drawn from a study of cytomegalovirus exposure and HLA in healthy donors (dated 2017 in TCRdb). Regarding the study in general: An earlier analysis of about 560 of the donors reported 250 to 350 Gb of sequence data and 100 million to 120 million unique TCR beta sequences obtained from around 170 million T cells. An early release covering roughly 580 HLA-typed donors comprised about 300 gigabases of sequencing data and 65 million to 100 million unique TCR sequences. The genetic ancestry cluster associated with self-reported Caucasian donors included 81% of the roughly 400 genotyped donors. The study aimed to test whether cataloging public T cell receptors could reveal signatures of past pathogen exposure. The T cell repertoires of 666 subjects were profiled by immunosequencing and related to cytomegalovirus serostatus. A separate validation cohort of 100 to 150 different subjects was used in addition to the approximately 700-subject first cohort. To predict cytomegalovirus infection status, the study combined high-throughput TCR immunosequencing, statistical association of individual TCRs with disease status, and machine learning. A later analysis re-examined previously published TCR beta repertoires from around 670 donors and added high-resolution HLA genotyping to investigate patterns of TCR occurrence. Rather than drawing on any new phenotypic data, the later analysis identified candidate immune exposures from TCR beta sequences and the way those sequences occurred across donors. An earlier analysis of approximately 630 of the donors applied high-throughput TCR beta sequencing to assess whether each TCR beta V gene segment acted as functional or pseudogenic. Donor age, sex, ethnicity and CMV serostatus were collected together with the repertoire data. A later genetic analysis took genome-wide SNP genotypes for about 55% of the 666 donors and used that subset as a discovery cohort. All discovery cohort repertoires had been generated using a single sequencing platform. HLA typing covered class I and class II loci at four-digit resolution. Typing coverage varied by locus: about 620-630 donors for A, B, C, DRB1 and DQB1; around 560 for DQA1; 600 to 610 for DPA1; around 450 for DPB1. Roughly 5 DR-DQ haplotypes were handled as single units for association and clustering, since linkage in the cohort was strong. Across 398 genotyped donors of the cohort, an average of about 240,000 unique TCR beta nucleotide sequences per donor were sequenced, and approximately 19% of those sequences were non-productive. The full study reports these points: In a later genetic analysis, a missense DCLRE1C variant was associated with V-gene and J-gene trimming of TCR beta chains, and the association was replicated in an independent cohort. A later analysis associated about 17,000 TCR beta sequences with specific HLA alleles at a false discovery rate of 0.05. In the study, around 160 TCR beta chains were listed as associated with cytomegalovirus. Most CMV-associated TCR beta chains appeared to be HLA-restricted in a later analysis, and the HLA associations seemed to be driven largely by CMV exposure. Correlated functional status among segregating V segments might be attributable to linkage disequilibrium, but an unknown experimental factor could not be ruled out. The presence/absence analyses assumed that sequencing depth was roughly uniform across donors, and that assumption may not be true. Assigning TCR associations to individual alleles was difficult when HLA alleles, especially DR and DQ, strongly co-occurred. Most TCR sequences were observed very rarely across donors, whereas some public TCRs were present in many individuals. A later analysis found that HLA-associated TCR beta chains were more clonally expanded and had lower generation probabilities than equally common non-associated chains. Immune exposure information for the cohort was limited to CMV serostatus. A further reported finding was that TCR beta sequences accurately predicted the HLA-A and HLA-B alleles for most subjects in the first cohort. In an earlier analysis of approximately 590 of the donors, most TCR beta V segments appeared in productive rearrangements about 90% or about 30% of the time, broadly matching IMGT annotations. In this cohort, only TCR beta chains were sequenced, and detectable features were limited by the absence of alpha or paired-chain data. A few of the identified cytomegalovirus-associated TCR beta chains were confirmed in vitro to be specific for cytomegalovirus antigens. Because some donors lacked HLA typing at each locus, the association tests relied only on the typed subset. In a later analysis, several top co-occurrence clusters were reported to appear linked to parvovirus B19, influenza, CMV and Epstein-Barr virus. Over 15 rarely observed V segments, including chromosome 9 orphons, were excluded from the earlier analysis of a few hundred of the donors because counts were too low. Compared with the roughly 670-donor mean, donors in an Asian-associated ancestry cluster had fewer N-insertions in productive TCRs, according to a later genetic analysis. The classifier was reported to diagnose cytomegalovirus status with high specificity and sensitivity in both the original cohort and the validation cohort. In a later analysis, the rate of TCR association differed among HLA loci, with DRB1 alleles having the most associated TCRs and HLA-C alleles having the fewest. The authors suggested that the approach could potentially be extended to other disease states and immunological phenotypes. A group of highly shared sequence variants was considered likely to be a technical artifact of the sequencing pipeline.

The cohort consisted of 650 to 850 healthy bone marrow donors. At the time of sampling, every cohort member was nominally healthy, though immune exposures that went unrecorded were likely present. The donor tested CMV seropositive and was one of the 289 seropositive cohort members. Every donor gave a peripheral blood sample, and the peripheral blood mononuclear cells from that sample were used for TCR beta sequencing. The Qiagen DNeasy Blood Extraction Kit was used to extract genomic DNA from the blood cell samples. Sequenced: PBMCs. The receptor's source is a man between 35 and 55 years old in good health and CMV-seropositive.

The sequenced DNA: TGTGCCAGCTCACCACCTAGCGGTCTTACGCAGTATTTT. This is translated as CASSPPSGLTQYF. This sequence uses TRBV18 and TRBJ2-3, and perhaps TRBD2 as D gene, on 6 matching bases. Looking up the germline V gene yields CDR1 KGHSH and CDR2 LQKENI. Including the terminal cysteine and phenylalanine, the CDR3 comprises 13 residues. Only the CDR3 part of the read is kept: 39 bases, read in frame from the first base. The V end loses 0 bases and the J end loses 8 bases, and a stretch of 9 bases separates them.